Following are 2 T cell receptor beta chains from one sample sequenced in a study of T cells in localized non-small cell lung cancer. The protocol was immunoSEQ multiplex PCR, while the TCRdb copy is restricted to in-frame clones and leaves out a portion. There are nearly 35,000 clones in the sample; approximately 90% occur only once, and roughly 12% lies in the top ten. The material sequenced was peripheral blood mononuclear cells, taken before any cancer treatment. The receptor set was obtained from a female donor at least 60 years old with stage II lung adenocarcinoma.

CDR3 region: CASSLALGGEQFF. CDR3 nucleotide sequence: TGTGCCAGCAGCTTAGCCCTGGGGGGGGAGCAGTTCTTC. This chain joins TRBV11-2 and TRBJ2-1; 7 bases match TRBD2. The CDR3 spans 13 residues. The V gene end was trimmed by 1 base and the J gene end by 10 bases; junction bases not matched to a gene: 4. CDR1 and CDR2 (germline): SGHAT, FQNNGV.

The chain employs TRBV27 and TRBJ2-7; weak D call: TRBD1 (5 bases). V gave up 6 bases and J gave up 0 bases, with 15 bases separating them. Germline CDR1 MNHEY, CDR2 SMNVEV (reference sequence). The CDR3 contains 15 residues. CDR3 sequence (DNA): TGTGCCAGCAGAGAGACAGCCTTAAGCTCCTACGAGCAGTACTTC. As protein: CASRETALSSYEQYF.